The entry below describes one T cell receptor beta chain. The sample is drawn from a study of control samples from healthy donors and cancer patients. Some clones are missing from TCRdb's copy, which holds only in-frame ones; the method was immunoSEQ multiplex PCR. Of 120,000 or so clones in the sample, roughly 90% were seen once. The CDR3 length is 14 residues. From germline, CDR1 is SEHNR and CDR2 FQNEAQ (reference sequence). Trimming at V came to 6 bases and at J to 7 bases, leaving 9 bases not matched to a gene. The TCR sequence derives from a man aged 18 to 30 in good health. Sample: blood. The gene calls are TRBV7-9 and TRBJ2-7, with 10 bases aligning to TRBD1. The CDR3 region has the DNA TGTGCCAGCAGTCCCGGGACAGGGGCTTGGGAGCAGTACTTC. Its translation is CASSPGTGAWEQYF. The full variable domain, completed using reference TRBV7-9 and TRBJ2-7, is DTGVSQNPRHKITKRGQNVTFRCDPISEHNRLYWYRQTLGQGPEFLTYFQNEAQLEKSRLLSDRFSAERPKGSFSTLEIQRTEQGDSAMYLCASSPGTGAWEQYFGPGTRLTVT.